The TCR beta chain described here comes from a study of CD8 T cells in Susac syndrome. Study overall: When blood was drawn, the patients with Susac syndrome were therapy-naive, on corticosteroids, or on intravenous immunoglobulin alone.

Study results and limitations: Clonal expansion did not appear in Susac syndrome CD4+ T cell repertoires.

Points on this clonotype: Its antigen is still unknown.

The study sequenced TCR beta in blood CD8+ and CD4+ T cells. It was with random hexamers that roughly 0.45 to 1 ug RNA was reverse transcribed. The TCR beta CDR3 was amplified by immunoSEQ multiplex PCR across 54 Vbeta, 13 Jbeta. TCRdb independently ran MiXCR on the immunoSEQ multiplex PCR reads; one entry per CDR3 protein. The table lists about 180,000 distinct CDR3 sequences, roughly 92% of them singletons. Trimming shortened V by 0 bases and J by 1 base, and 11 bases separated the two germline ends. This CDR3 spans 16 amino acids. CDR1 and CDR2 from the germline V gene are SGHRS and YFSETQ. The clonotype comes from a human donor with Susac syndrome. This chain uses TRBV5-1 with TRBJ2-4, with a tentative D call TRBD2 (6 bases). The sequenced sample was CD4+ T cells from PBMCs. Here the CDR3 DNA reads TGCGCCAGCAGCTTGGCGGGGGAGACGGCCAAAAACATTCAGTACTTC. Translation: CASSLAGETAKNIQYF.